Below, 23 T cell receptor beta chains from the same sample are listed, as sequenced in a study of glioma-infiltrating T cells after dendritic cell vaccination (TCRdb year 2016). Receptor libraries were prepared by the immunoSEQ multiplex PCR assay. TCRdb carries this immuneACCESS record with in-frame sequences only. Its versions omit some clonotypes, under half of them owing to an unresolved V gene in the studies checked, with the rest unexplained. The sample table lists 80,000 to 95,000 clones, 85% to 90% of them with a count of one. Less than 3% of the sample goes to the ten largest clones. Source: blood, taken before dendritic cell vaccination. These receptors were obtained from a human donor with glioblastoma.

This chain connects TRBV25-1 to TRBJ1-1; 7 bases are shared with TRBD1. With 4 bases clipped from V and 5 bases from J, the junction kept 10 bases outside the gene matches. Germline CDR1 and CDR2: MGHDK and SYGVNS. The CDR3 contains 15 residues. Here the CDR3 reads CASSALGGAHTEAFF. The CDR3 DNA sequence: TGTGCCAGCAGTGCCTTAGGGGGCGCTCATACTGAAGCTTTCTTT.

This clone appeared a few times. The chain recombines TRBV4-1 with TRBJ2-2; D perhaps matches TRBD2 (5 bases). There are 14 residues in the CDR3. V was trimmed by 4 bases and J by 3 bases, leaving 9 bases between them. Germline CDR1 and CDR2: MGHRA and YSYEKL. CDR3 sequence (DNA): TGCGCCAGCAGCCCACCGCGGGACACCGGGGAGCTGTTTTTT. Its protein is CASSPPRDTGELFF.

This rearrangement joins TRBV10-3 to TRBJ2-7; 8 bases agree with TRBD1. Trimming at V came to 2 bases and at J to 3 bases, leaving 6 bases not matched to a gene. The CDR3 is 15 amino acids. Per the germline V gene, CDR1 is ENHRY and CDR2 is SYGVKD. The CDR3 reads CAISEEGQGVYEQYF. In DNA form, the CDR3 reads TGTGCCATCAGTGAGGAAGGACAGGGCGTCTACGAGCAGTACTTC.

V is TRBV10-3 and J is TRBJ2-7, with unresolved D. The length of the CDR3 is 13 residues. Germline V gene data show CDR1 as ENHRY and CDR2 as SYGVKD. V dropped 2 bases and J dropped 5 bases, with 10 bases sitting between them. The CDR3, as DNA: TGTGCCATCAGTGAGACCGCTCAGGACGAGCAGTACTTC. The encoded protein is CAISETAQDEQYF.

The gene calls are TRBV10-3 and TRBJ2-5, with D possibly matching TRBD1 (6 bases). The germline CDR1 and CDR2 sequences are ENHRY and SYGVKD. V lost 4 bases to trimming and J lost 3 bases, with 12 bases between them. CDR3 size: 14 residues. The CDR3: CAISGAGDEETQYF. The CDR3 DNA sequence: TGTGCCATCAGTGGGGCAGGGGATGAAGAGACCCAGTACTTC.

The V call is TRBV18, the J call TRBJ1-1, with TRBD1 matching 8 bases. This CDR3 is built from 14 residues. V dropped 6 bases and J dropped 5; count of bases not matched to a gene: 8. Germline assignment: CDR1 KGHSH and CDR2 LQKENI. The CDR3 here is CASSLQGEWTEAFF. The CDR3 bases are TGTGCCAGCTCCTTACAGGGGGAGTGGACTGAAGCTTTCTTT.

This chain connects TRBV7-2 to TRBJ1-1; 7 nucleotides match TRBD1. The CDR3 has 12 residues. V lost 3 bases to trimming and J lost 11 bases; unmatched junction nucleotides: 6. Germline V lookup: CDR1 SGHTA, CDR2 FQGNSA. The CDR3 spells CASSFPQGVAFF. CDR3 coding DNA: TGTGCCAGCAGCTTTCCCCAGGGGGTGGCTTTCTTT.

The chain employs TRBV6-1 and TRBJ1-5; TRBD1 might be the D (5 bases). Germline-derived CDR1 and CDR2 are MNHNS and SASEGT. The V and J ends lost 6 bases and 2 bases respectively, with 11 bases between them. This CDR3 has 14 amino acids. The CDR3 DNA is TGTGCCAGCAGGACGGACATTCGCAATCAGCCCCAGCATTTT. Its translation is CASRTDIRNQPQHF.

This clone was seen just once. The chain combines TRBV29-1 with TRBJ2-2; 9 nucleotides match TRBD1. This CDR3 comprises 15 residues. Germline CDR1 and CDR2: SQVTM and ANQGSEA. V shed 1 base and J 8 bases; nucleotides not matched to a gene: 8. The CDR3 sequence is CSVEGGTGPWGELFF. Written as DNA, the CDR3 is TGCAGCGTTGAAGGGGGGACAGGGCCTTGGGGGGAGCTGTTTTTT.

The gene calls are TRBV5-5 and TRBJ1-2; the D gene is possibly TRBD1 (5 bases). CDR1 and CDR2 (germline): SGHKS, YYEKEE (reference sequence). Trimming pared 6 bases from V and 4 bases from J, leaving 19 bases between. This CDR3 spans 15 amino acids. CDR3 sequence (DNA): TGTGCCAGCACCCTGAAGGGGACTGACTCCTATGGCTACACCTTC. This encodes CASTLKGTDSYGYTF.

The rearrangement links TRBV27 to TRBJ2-7; D uncertain. V was pared by 5 bases and J by 0 bases, with 8 bases between. The CDR3 length is 13 residues. Germline V lookup: CDR1 MNHEY, CDR2 SMNVEV (reference sequence). CDR3: CASSPYNSYEQYF. For the CDR3, the DNA is TGTGCCAGCAGTCCATACAACTCCTACGAGCAGTACTTC.

This sequence joins TRBV7-3 and TRBJ2-1; D is possibly TRBD2 (5 bases). V was cut by 8 bases and J by 6 bases, with 11 bases left in between. Germline assignment: CDR1 SGHTA and CDR2 FQGTGA. This CDR3 region has 12 residues. CDR3 in amino acids: CASSDLSNEQFF. The CDR3, as DNA: TGTGCCAGCTCGGACTTGAGCAATGAGCAGTTCTTC.

The chain carries TRBV7-3 and TRBJ1-2, with D unresolved. V lost 3 bases and J lost 5, with 10 bases in between. Per the germline V gene, CDR1 is SGHTA and CDR2 is FQGTGA. The CDR3 spans 13 residues. The CDR3 region has the DNA TGTGCCAGCAGCTTGGTAGGAGGATATGGCTACACCTTC. It is translated as CASSLVGGYGYTF. The whole variable domain, remainder taken from reference TRBV7-3 and TRBJ1-2, is GAGVSQTPSNKVTEKGKYVELRCDPISGHTALYWYRQSLGQGPEFLIYFQGTGAADDSGLPNDRFFAVRPEGSVSTLKIQRTERGDSAVYLCASSLVGGYGYTFGSGTRLTVV.

The J gene is TRBJ1-4, the V gene TRBV6-1; D is undetermined. Germline values: CDR1 MNHNS, CDR2 SASEGT. Trimming cost V 0 bases and J 0 bases, with 8 bases left between them. The CDR3 contains 16 residues. The CDR3 is CASSEAHRATNEKLFF. The CDR3, as DNA: TGTGCCAGCAGTGAAGCGCATCGGGCAACTAATGAAAAACTGTTTTTT.

The V call is TRBV21-1, the J call TRBJ1-1. TRBV21-1 is reported as a pseudogene. This CDR3 has 14 residues. The CDR3, as DNA: TGTGCCAGCAGCAAATGGGGGACTGACACTGAAGCTTTCTTT. Its protein is CASSKWGTDTEAFF.

This rearrangement joins TRBV27 to TRBJ1-1; TRBD1 is a possible D gene (6 bases). Germline V gene sequence: CDR1 MNHEY, CDR2 SMNVEV (reference sequence). The CDR3 loop spans 16 amino acids. Trimming took off 0 bases at V and 10 bases at J, with 21 bases between the two ends. The CDR3 is CASSLSSGTIDSVAFF. DNA of the CDR3: TGTGCCAGCAGTTTATCGTCTGGGACAATTGATTCGGTAGCTTTCTTT.

The gene calls are TRBV27 and TRBJ2-7, with TRBD1 identical over 12 bases. Germline loops: CDR1 MNHEY, CDR2 SMNVEV (reference sequence). Trimming took 2 bases from V and 4 from J; bases not matched to a gene: 3. CDR3 length equals 15 residues. CDR3 residues: CASSLGGQGAYEQYF. Here the CDR3 DNA reads TGTGCCAGCAGTTTAGGGGGACAGGGGGCATACGAGCAGTACTTC.

The chain links TRBV6-5 to TRBJ2-3; TRBD2 might be the D (5 bases). The ends were cut back, 10 bases at V and 6 bases at J, with 11 bases in the middle. The CDR3 is 11 residues long. Per germline, CDR1 MNHEY and CDR2 SVGAGI. The CDR3 nucleotides read TGTGCCACCCGGCGGGCGGATACGCAGTATTTT. Its translation is CATRRADTQYF.

The J gene is TRBJ2-7, the V gene TRBV5-1; possible D gene TRBD2, 5 bases. This CDR3 comprises 14 residues. Per germline, CDR1 SGHRS and CDR2 YFSETQ. Trimming removed 4 bases at V and 6 bases at J, with 17 bases between. CDR3 in amino acids: CASSQTEGVGEQYF. The CDR3 DNA sequence: TGCGCCAGCAGCCAGACCGAGGGAGTCGGCGAGCAGTACTTC.

This chain joins TRBV7-2 and TRBJ1-2; the match to TRBD1 covers 7 bases. J gave up 7 bases and V 5 bases, and 10 bases lay outside the gene matches. The CDR3 contains 14 residues. The germline V gene has CDR1 SGHTA and CDR2 FQGNSA. The CDR3 reads CASSATTGARGYTF. CDR3 bases: TGTGCCAGCAGCGCGACCACAGGGGCCCGTGGCTACACCTTC.

This rearrangement joins TRBV6-5 to TRBJ2-7; D may be TRBD1 (6 bases). V was pared by 5 bases and J by 5 bases, with 10 bases between. Germline-derived CDR1 and CDR2 are MNHEY and SVGAGI. The CDR3 spans 12 residues. CDR3 DNA sequence: TGTGCCAGCAGTGAACAGGGAAACGAGCAGTACTTC. Its translation: CASSEQGNEQYF.

The chain combines TRBV5-6 with TRBJ1-1; TRBD1 is a possible D gene (6 bases). Trimming shortened V by 4 bases and J by 5 bases, and 15 bases separated the two germline ends. CDR3 length: 14 amino acids. The germline V gene encodes CDR1 SGHDT and CDR2 YYEEEE. In nucleotides, the CDR3 is TGTGCCAGCAGCGGTGCGGGGGCGGTTACTGAAGCTTTCTTT. As protein: CASSGAGAVTEAFF.

V is TRBV19 and J is TRBJ2-5; D is unresolved. Trimming took off 3 bases at V and 2 bases at J, with 7 bases between the two ends. The CDR3 has 13 residues. CDR1 is LNHDA and CDR2 is SQIVND in the germline V gene (reference sequence). The CDR3 loop is CASSINRQETQYF. The DNA of the CDR3 is TGTGCCAGTAGTATCAACAGACAAGAGACCCAGTACTTC.